This T cell receptor beta chain was recorded in a study of PD-1 blockade in classical Hodgkin lymphoma (TCRdb year 2020). General notes on the study: Nivolumab dosing was 3 mg/kg intravenously every 2 weeks, continuing until either disease progression or unacceptable toxicity. A peripheral blood immune signature of response to PD-1 blockade in classical Hodgkin lymphoma was defined using TCR beta sequencing and CyTOF.

Genomic DNA was extracted with the Qiagen DNeasy kit from unsorted PBMCs and from negatively selected CD4+ and CD8+ fractions. Using primers that anneal to V and J segments, immunoSEQ multiplex PCR amplified the TCR beta CDR3 regions. A synthetic immune receptor repertoire was used to minimize amplification bias, and any residual bias was removed computationally once sequencing was done. The paper's data handling went like this. Repertoire diversity was quantified as the Shannon entropy index using custom Python scripts. Unsorted, CD4+ and CD8+ repertoires were examined separately, except in combined analyses, for which CD4+ and CD8+ sequences were merged in silico. A clone counted as expanded when the clone's frequency after treatment rose at least 2-fold relative to C1D1, and clones undetected at baseline were given a pseudocount of 0.5. Singleton clones were defined as clones with 0 or 1 copy at C1D1, and non-singleton clones were defined as clones with 2 or more copies. Clones expanded in unsorted samples were assigned a CD4+, CD8+ or unknown annotation through matching of protein sequences in sorted samples from the same patient. Wilcoxon tests were applied to paired samples to test diversity changes from C1D1 to C4D1. Drawn from immuneACCESS, this table holds only the in-frame rearrangements with V and J called that TCRdb kept. Clones are partly lost; checked studies trace under half to an unresolved V gene and leave the rest unexplained. The D gene and trimming were derived from the DNA, and the V and J assignments and clone size from that table. The sample contains tens of thousands of clones, around nine tenths of them found a single time. Roughly 10% of the sample is taken by the ten largest.

Trimmed from V: 10 bases; trimmed from J: 5 bases; junction bases lacking a gene match: 11. Reading from cysteine to phenylalanine, the CDR3 counts 14 amino acids. The retained sequence is limited to the CDR3, 42 bases, with the frame set at the first base. From the germline V gene, CDR1 is SGHVS and CDR2 is FQNEAQ. Broader findings and caveats from the paper: Newly diagnosed patients were reported to have lower baseline TCR diversity than healthy donors, and relapsed/refractory patients were reported to have lower baseline TCR diversity still. Trial patients achieving complete response had baseline diversity similar to newly diagnosed patients, whereas partial responders and progressors had significantly lower diversity. By C4D1, a significant rise was seen in CD4+ TCR diversity but not in CD8+ TCR diversity (p=0.0027 vs p=0.16), and the rise was most apparent among complete responders (p=0.02). Lower diversity was observed in patients in whom nivolumab was started less than 1 year after ASCT, and these patients were excluded from later analyses so that confounding by immune reconstitution would be avoided. The study was restricted to a single clinical trial cohort, and the causes of repertoire differences, possibly disease activity or prior therapy, were left undefined.

Of note for this clone: It lacks a known antigen. No base-level quality is on record; no much larger clone is a single base apart.

The sample's time point, from its label and the paper: cycle 1 day 1 (C1D1), immediately before nivolumab initiation. All trial patients had relapsed after autologous stem cell transplantation, with cohorts A, B and C differing in prior brentuximab vedotin exposure. The trial cohort comprised some 60 patients with relapsed/refractory classical Hodgkin lymphoma whose best overall responses were complete response, partial response or progressive disease. In the multi-cohort phase II CheckMate 205 trial, trial patients received single-agent nivolumab. Best overall response was determined by an independent review committee according to the 2007 International Working Group response criteria. Trial PBMCs were collected immediately before nivolumab initiation (C1D1) and during therapy at cycle 2 day 1 and cycle 4 day 1. Peripheral blood was collected in 8 mL Vacutainer Cell Preparation Tubes, from which PBMCs were isolated by centrifugation and then cryopreserved.

The source of this sequence is a human donor with classical Hodgkin lymphoma. The receptor chain draws on TRBV7-8 and TRBJ2-3; TRBD2 agrees with 8 junctional bases. The sequenced sample was peripheral blood mononuclear cells (PBMCs), obtained at baseline. This receptor carries the CDR3 CATKAPGGRDTQYF. The nucleotides are TGTGCCACCAAAGCTCCGGGAGGGCGAGATACGCAGTATTTT.